These 8 T cell receptor beta chains originate from one sample sequenced in a study of memory CD4+ T cells and cytomegalovirus serostatus. Single viable CD3+CD4+CD8-CD45RO+ cells were sorted as the memory CD4+ T cells. Libraries were prepared by immunoSEQ multiplex PCR; TCRdb keeps only in-frame clonotypes and omits some of them. The table shows under 55,000 clones, with 80% to 85% occurring only once. The sequenced material came from memory CD4+ T cells from blood. The receptors shown here come from an adult in good health and CMV-seropositive.

This clone appeared a single time. The rearrangement uses TRBV19 and TRBJ2-7; D call uncertain. CDR3 length: 13 amino acids. V was clipped by 4 bases and J by 5 bases, with 12 bases between them. Germline-derived CDR1 and CDR2 are LNHDA and SQIVND (reference sequence). The CDR3 region is CASSNQHSNEQYF. CDR3 in DNA: TGTGCCAGTAGTAACCAGCATTCCAACGAGCAGTACTTC.

J is TRBJ1-2 and V is TRBV7-2, with D hard to call. The V end was cut by 2 bases, the J end by 2 bases, with 12 bases between. CDR1 SGHTA and CDR2 FQGNSA come from the germline V gene. The CDR3 has 15 amino acids. CDR3 nucleotides: TGTGCCAGCAGCTTAAGGGATGTAGGGAACTATGGCTACACCTTC. Translation gives CASSLRDVGNYGYTF.

The rearrangement uses TRBV12-5 and TRBJ2-1; tentative D call: TRBD1 (5 bases). The CDR3 consists of 14 residues. V lost 3 bases, J lost 3 bases, and 9 bases lay in between. Germline V lookup: CDR1 LGHNT, CDR2 FRNRAP. The CDR3 region is CASGFLDSYNEQFF. For the CDR3, the DNA is TGTGCTAGTGGTTTTCTCGACAGCTACAATGAGCAGTTCTTC.

The gene calls are TRBV27 and TRBJ1-1; the D is unclear. CDR1 and CDR2 (germline): MNHEY, SMNVEV (reference sequence). The CDR3 loop spans 14 amino acids. V lost 4 bases and J lost 0, with 9 bases in between. The CDR3: CASSWNTLNTEAFF. CDR3 nucleotides: TGTGCCAGCAGTTGGAACACCTTGAACACTGAAGCTTTCTTT.

The CDR3 is CASNSGIKADTQYF. CDR3 DNA: TGCGCCAGCAATAGCGGTATTAAGGCAGATACGCAGTATTTT. The V gene is TRBV5-1, the J gene TRBJ2-3, with D perhaps matching TRBD2 (6 bases). The CDR3 contains 14 residues. The germline V gene has CDR1 SGHRS and CDR2 YFSETQ. Trimming cost V 6 bases and J 4 bases, with 15 bases left between them.

The chain joins TRBV27 to TRBJ2-1, with D unclear. Trimming took 5 bases from V and 7 from J, leaving 9 bases between them. Germline V lookup: CDR1 MNHEY, CDR2 SMNVEV (reference sequence). The CDR3 consists of 12 residues. The CDR3 protein is CASSKKGNEQFF. CDR3 sequence (DNA): TGTGCCAGCAGTAAGAAAGGAAATGAGCAGTTCTTC.

The J gene is TRBJ1-5, the V gene TRBV5-8; D remains unclear. This CDR3 contains 13 residues. The V gene's germline CDR1 is SGHTS and CDR2 YDEGEE. With 5 bases removed from V and 3 bases from J, the gap between germline ends came to 9 bases. The CDR3 loop is CASRGSYNQPQHF. The CDR3 DNA sequence: TGTGCCAGCAGAGGTAGCTACAATCAGCCCCAGCATTTT.

The chain is built from TRBV2 and TRBJ1-5; the D is unclear. There are 15 residues in the CDR3. Germline loops: CDR1 SNHLY, CDR2 FYNNEI. V was pared by 6 bases and J by 0 bases, with 12 bases between. CDR3 coding DNA: TGTGCCAGCAGCGGCGACGGAGCTAGCAATCAGCCCCAGCATTTT. Protein product: CASSGDGASNQPQHF.